This T cell receptor (beta chain) was documented in a study of cytomegalovirus exposure and HLA in healthy donors. General observations from the study: Indistinguishable V segments such as TRBV6-2 and TRBV6-3 were excluded. Reports state that TCR beta sequences accurately predicted most subjects' HLA-A and HLA-B alleles.

With 60 Vbeta and 13 Jbeta primers, the PCR was carried out. Here immunoSEQ multiplex PCR was the method, and the copy in TCRdb shows in-frame clones only, minus some. The table lists approximately 120,000 clones, about 83% of them singletons. The V gene's germline CDR1 is LNHDA and CDR2 SQIVND (reference sequence). This CDR3 spans 15 amino acids. The ends lost 3 bases at V and 0 bases at J; junction bases unmatched: 3. Of note for this clone: Its antigen is unidentified.

Sequencing was performed on PBMCs. This chain links TRBV19 with TRBJ2-7, with TRBD1 matching 9 bases. The sequence came from a woman aged 40 to 50 in good health and CMV-seropositive. The CDR3 protein is CASSMTGGSSYEQYF. The CDR3 region has the DNA TGTGCCAGTAGTATGACAGGGGGGAGCTCCTACGAGCAGTACTTC.